These 31 T cell receptor beta chains were all obtained from the same sample, sequenced in a study of beta chain features in type 1 diabetes. Their recognized antigens are unknown. Reverse transcribing all isolated RNA meant expressed TCRB transcripts were sequenced. Libraries were prepared by immunoSEQ multiplex PCR; TCRdb keeps only in-frame clonotypes and omits some of them. The sample holds 300,000 to 350,000 clones; roughly a tenth are singletons and the top ten take less than 1.2%. Study conclusions and caveats: Moderate but significant shortening of TCRB CDR3s was recorded in all four CD4+ subsets from Type 1 diabetes patients.

The sample consisted of central memory CD4+ T cells from blood. The source of these receptors is a man younger than 40 with type 1 diabetes.

The chain recombines TRBV5-4 with TRBJ2-1; perhaps TRBD1 as D (6 bases). Germline CDR1 reads SGHNT; CDR2 reads YYREEE (reference sequence). The CDR3 has 14 residues. V was trimmed by 3 bases and J by 7 bases, leaving 14 bases between them. CDR3 amino acids: CASSSGTPGNEQFF. The CDR3 DNA follows: TGTGCCAGCAGCTCCGGGACACCGGGAAATGAGCAGTTCTTC.

This clone was seen a few times. This chain uses TRBV7-2 with TRBJ2-7; D gene ambiguous. The CDR3 extends over 13 amino acids. The V gene's germline CDR1 is SGHTA and CDR2 FQGNSA. Between the trimmed V and J ends, which lost 5 bases and 7 bases, there was a span of 15 bases. CDR3 residues: CASSADRRREQYF. The CDR3 DNA reads as TGTGCCAGCAGCGCCGACCGGCGGCGAGAGCAGTACTTC.

In its sample, this clone was seen a few times. The sample carries other DNA sequences with the same CDR3. The chain employs TRBV25-1 and TRBJ2-1; D possibly matches TRBD1 or TRBD2 (5 bases each). V lost 1 base and J lost 4, with 8 bases in between. This CDR3 has 14 amino acids. CDR1 is MGHDK, CDR2 SYGVNS, per germline. Here the CDR3 DNA reads TGTGCCAGCAGTGAATCGGGGCAGTACAATGAGCAGTTCTTC. Encoded protein: CASSESGQYNEQFF.

This clone was seen only a few times. The V and J genes are TRBV6-6 and TRBJ2-7, with 7 positions matching TRBD1. The trim removed 8 bases at V and 3 bases at J, leaving 7 bases unmatched. Germline assignment: CDR1 MNHNY and CDR2 SVGAGI (reference sequence). The CDR3 spans 13 residues. The CDR3 DNA reads TGTGCCAGCGGGGGACAGAAAAACTACGAGCAGTACTTC. Amino acids: CASGGQKNYEQYF.

This clone was picked up a small number of times. The rearrangement links TRBV19 to TRBJ1-2; tentative D call: TRBD1 (5 bases). V lost 5 bases and J lost 2, with 6 bases in between. Germline CDR1 is LNHDA and CDR2 is SQIVND (reference sequence). This CDR3 has 12 residues. In nucleotides, the CDR3 is TGTGCCAGTAGTCGACAGAACTATGGCTACACCTTC. This translates into CASSRQNYGYTF.

This clone was seen more than once but under ten times. This chain links TRBV28 with TRBJ2-2, with D maybe TRBD1 (6 bases). The V end was cut by 4 bases, the J end by 0 bases, with 9 bases between. CDR3 length: 15 residues. Germline CDR1 is MDHEN and CDR2 is SYDVKM. The CDR3: CASSSGTTNTGELFF. DNA for the CDR3: TGTGCCAGCAGTTCCGGGACAACGAACACCGGGGAGCTGTTTTTT.

There are a few counts of this clone. The chain uses TRBV30 and TRBJ2-3, with a tentative D call TRBD1 (6 bases). There are 14 residues in the CDR3. V was cut by 2 bases and J by 6 bases, with 15 bases left in between. Germline-derived CDR1 and CDR2 are GTSNPN and SVGIG (reference sequence). The CDR3 loop is CAWSRKQRGDTQYF. Here the CDR3 DNA reads TGTGCCTGGAGTCGGAAACAGAGGGGGGATACGCAGTATTTT.

The rearrangement joins TRBV7-8 to TRBJ2-5; D perhaps matches TRBD2 (6 bases). Trimming took off 5 bases at V and 4 bases at J, with 14 bases between the two ends. Germline assignment: CDR1 SGHVS and CDR2 FQNEAQ. This CDR3 contains 14 residues. The CDR3 loop is CASSPYGGAETQYF. CDR3 DNA: TGTGCCAGCAGCCCGTATGGCGGGGCAGAGACCCAGTACTTC.

This clone was seen more than once but under ten times. V usage is TRBV9 and J usage is TRBJ2-3; 8 bases are shared with TRBD2. V dropped 6 bases and J dropped 2; count of bases not matched to a gene: 8. CDR1 SGDLS and CDR2 YYNGEE come from the germline V gene. The CDR3 totals 15 residues. CDR3 sequence: CASTPLAGITDTQYF. In DNA form, the CDR3 reads TGTGCCAGCACCCCTTTAGCGGGGATCACAGATACGCAGTATTTT.

In its sample, this clone was seen a few times. The chain couples TRBV11-2 to TRBJ2-7; D gene uncertain. This CDR3 is built from 13 residues. V lost 4 bases and J lost 2, with 9 bases in between. Germline V gives CDR1 SGHAT, CDR2 FQNNGV. The CDR3 reads CASSSALTYEQYF. The CDR3 nucleotides are TGTGCCAGCAGCTCCGCCTTGACCTACGAGCAGTACTTC.

J is TRBJ2-5 and V is TRBV7-9; D is possibly TRBD1 (5 bases). V shed 1 base and J shed 1 base, with 13 bases lying between them. CDR1 is SEHNR and CDR2 is FQNEAQ in the germline V gene (reference sequence). The CDR3 covers 16 residues. The CDR3 loop reads CASSLDGQGAQETQYF. The CDR3 coding sequence is TGTGCCAGCAGCTTAGATGGGCAGGGTGCCCAAGAGACCCAGTACTTC. Based on the CDR3 plus reference TRBV7-9 and TRBJ2-5, the full variable domain is DTGVSQNPRHKITKRGQNVTFRCDPISEHNRLYWYRQTLGQGPEFLTYFQNEAQLEKSRLLSDRFSAERPKGSFSTLEIQRTEQGDSAMYLCASSLDGQGAQETQYFGPGTRLLVL.

This clone turned up a few times. The J gene is TRBJ1-2, the V gene TRBV7-2; D unclear. Germline V lookup: CDR1 SGHTA, CDR2 FQGNSA. Trimming removed 4 bases at V and 0 bases at J, with 15 bases between. The CDR3 spans 16 residues. The CDR3 spells CASSSNPRIANYGYTF. The CDR3 DNA is TGTGCCAGCAGCTCTAACCCACGGATAGCTAACTATGGCTACACCTTC.

This clone has just a few counts. V gene TRBV6-5 combines with J gene TRBJ2-7; 8 bases line up with TRBD1. In germline, CDR1 is MNHEY, CDR2 SVGAGI. V trimming: 6 bases; J trimming: 5 bases; junction bases outside the gene matches: 12. The CDR3 runs 15 residues. CDR3 sequence reads: CASRLSQGAPHEQYF. CDR3 nucleotide sequence: TGTGCCAGCAGATTATCTCAGGGGGCTCCCCACGAGCAGTACTTC.

CDR3 loop: CASSLGHTDTQYF. Written as DNA, the CDR3 is TGCGCCAGCAGCCTAGGTCACACAGATACGCAGTATTTT. The chain recombines TRBV4-1 with TRBJ2-3, with no clear D. The germline V and J ends were trimmed by 4 bases and 2 bases, with 7 bases remaining between them. This CDR3 comprises 13 residues. The germline V gene encodes CDR1 MGHRA and CDR2 YSYEKL.

This clone was observed a handful of times. J is TRBJ1-2 and V is TRBV5-1, with a possible D match to TRBD1 (6 bases). Germline CDR1 SGHRS, CDR2 YFSETQ. The V and J ends lost 0 bases and 1 base respectively, with 13 bases between them. The CDR3 loop spans 16 amino acids. The CDR3 region is CASSLDYPDSNYGYTF. The DNA for the CDR3 is TGCGCCAGCAGCTTGGACTACCCGGACAGTAACTATGGCTACACCTTC.

The table lists this clone with a few counts. The V call is TRBV29-1, the J call TRBJ1-5; 9 nucleotides line up with TRBD1. The CDR3 runs to 13 residues. Germline assignment: CDR1 SQVTM and CDR2 ANQGSEA. V was pared by 7 bases and J by 6 bases, with 7 bases of the junction left unmatched. The CDR3 loop reads CSAGTGRSQPQHF. As DNA, the CDR3 is TGCAGCGCTGGGACAGGGAGGAGTCAGCCCCAGCATTTT.

Only a few counts were recorded for this clone. The CDR3 region is CASSQTRTGDEKLFF. As DNA, the CDR3 is TGTGCCAGCAGCCAGACGAGGACAGGGGACGAAAAACTGTTTTTT. V gene TRBV7-6 combines with J gene TRBJ1-4; TRBD1 aligns across 9 bases. The germline gives CDR1 SGHVS, CDR2 FNYEAQ. The length of the CDR3 is 15 residues. Trimming took 5 bases from V and 8 from J; bases not matched to a gene: 9.

The chain recombines TRBV2 with TRBJ1-6; D is unresolved. Germline V gene lookup returns CDR1 SNHLY and CDR2 FYNNEI. The CDR3 totals 16 residues. Between the trimmed V and J ends, which lost 8 bases and 4 bases, there was a span of 18 bases. The CDR3 protein is CASVKPPGAYNSPLHF. The CDR3 bases are TGTGCCAGCGTGAAGCCTCCCGGAGCTTATAATTCACCCCTCCACTTT.

The chain couples TRBV14 to TRBJ2-1; maybe TRBD2 (5 bases). The CDR3 consists of 13 residues. Per the germline V gene, CDR1 is SGHDN and CDR2 is FVKESK. Trimming removed 7 bases at V and 3 bases at J, with 10 bases between. The CDR3 loop reads CASTDGNYNEQFF. The CDR3 DNA reads TGTGCCAGCACTGACGGGAACTACAATGAGCAGTTCTTC.

The chain joins TRBV9 to TRBJ1-2; unclear D gene. Germline CDR1 reads SGDLS; CDR2 reads YYNGEE. V was trimmed by 0 bases and J by 2 bases, leaving 11 bases between them. The CDR3 loop spans 15 amino acids. CDR3 sequence (DNA): TGTGCCAGCAGCGTAGTTACCGCGGGGAACTATGGCTACACCTTC. Residues: CASSVVTAGNYGYTF. Full variable domain (rest looked up from reference TRBV9 and TRBJ1-2): DSGVTQTPKHLITATGQRVTLRCSPRSGDLSVYWYQQSLDQGLQFLIQYYNGEERAKGNILERFSAQQFPDLHSELNLSSLELGDSALYFCASSVVTAGNYGYTFGSGTRLTVV.

The chain couples TRBV11-2 to TRBJ2-2, with D perhaps TRBD2 (5 bases). CDR3 length: 14 amino acids. Germline CDR1 and CDR2: SGHAT and FQNNGV. Trimming shortened V by 7 bases and J by 3 bases, and 12 bases separated the two germline ends. As DNA, the CDR3 is TGTGCCAGCACCATGAGAGCGGACACCGGGGAGCTGTTTTTT. It translates to CASTMRADTGELFF.

V is TRBV7-8 and J is TRBJ1-3, with 7 bases fitting TRBD1. This CDR3 contains 14 residues. Germline-derived CDR1 and CDR2 are SGHVS and FQNEAQ. Trimming cost V 5 bases and J 3 bases; bases outside gene matches: 4. The CDR3 sequence is CASSRRGIGNTIYF. DNA of the CDR3: TGTGCCAGCAGCCGCAGGGGGATTGGAAACACCATATATTTT.

Only a few counts were recorded for this clone. The chain uses TRBV11-2 and TRBJ2-5, with 14 positions matching TRBD2. This CDR3 has 16 residues. Germline V gives CDR1 SGHAT, CDR2 FQNNGV. V shed 5 bases, J shed 4 bases, and the junction held 6 bases outside the gene matches. DNA for the CDR3: TGTGCCAGCAGCGCCGGGACTAGCGGGGGTTTAGAGACCCAGTACTTC. It codes for CASSAGTSGGLETQYF.

This chain uses TRBV6-5 with TRBJ2-3; D not resolved. V was shortened by 6 bases and J by 7 bases, with 11 bases between the two germline ends. The CDR3 is made up of 12 amino acids. The germline V gene has CDR1 MNHEY and CDR2 SVGAGI. The CDR3 nucleotides are TGTGCCAGCAGCACATTCAGAAATACGCAGTATTTT. Protein sequence: CASSTFRNTQYF.

The chain couples TRBV27 to TRBJ2-7; possibly TRBD1 or TRBD2 for D (7 bases each). Per the germline V gene, CDR1 is MNHEY and CDR2 is SMNVEV (reference sequence). Trimming shortened V by 5 bases and J by 4 bases, and 15 bases separated the two germline ends. The CDR3 is made up of 14 amino acids. The CDR3 DNA follows: TGTGCCAGCAGTACCAGGGGGGGCAGTTACGAGCAGTACTTC. Translated, it gives CASSTRGGSYEQYF.

This clone was recorded a few times. Other DNA sequences in the same sample also yield this CDR3. The chain couples TRBV30 to TRBJ2-7; D may be TRBD1 or TRBD2 (5 bases each). The CDR3 length is 12 residues. Deletions cut 0 bases from V and 4 bases from J, with 7 bases between. From germline, CDR1 is GTSNPN and CDR2 SVGIG (reference sequence). CDR3 nucleotides: TGTGCCTGGAGTGTTGGGGGTTACGAGCAGTACTTC. As protein: CAWSVGGYEQYF.

This clone appeared a few times. This chain links TRBV28 with TRBJ2-3, with a possible D match to TRBD1 (5 bases). This CDR3 spans 14 amino acids. V shed 6 bases and J shed 4 bases, with 14 bases lying between them. Germline V gene lookup returns CDR1 MDHEN and CDR2 SYDVKM. In DNA form, the CDR3 reads TGTGCCAGCAGGCTTCCGTGGGGCCCAGATACGCAGTATTTT. Amino acid sequence: CASRLPWGPDTQYF.

This clone was seen a handful of times. The chain joins TRBV5-8 to TRBJ1-1, with 7 bases that match TRBD1. The CDR3 is made up of 15 amino acids. In germline, CDR1 is SGHTS, CDR2 YDEGEE. V lost 5 bases and J lost 3; bases outside the gene matches: 10. CDR3 amino acids: CASRKSKQGDTEAFF. Written as DNA, the CDR3 is TGTGCCAGCAGGAAGTCAAAGCAGGGGGACACTGAAGCTTTCTTT.

This chain joins TRBV10-3 and TRBJ1-5, with TRBD1 matching 10 bases. There are 15 residues in the CDR3. The germline V gene has CDR1 ENHRY and CDR2 SYGVKD. The J segment lost 4 bases and the V segment lost 5 bases, leaving 5 bases of the junction unmatched. In nucleotides, the CDR3 is TGTGCCATCAGTCCTGGACAGGGGGGTAATCAGCCCCAGCATTTT. Its translation: CAISPGQGGNQPQHF.

This chain links TRBV10-3 with TRBJ2-3; perhaps TRBD2 as D (5 bases). The CDR3 consists of 13 residues. V shed 0 bases and J shed 4 bases, with 5 bases lying between them. CDR1 and CDR2 (germline): ENHRY, SYGVKD. The CDR3 reads CAISESRADTQYF. The CDR3 DNA reads as TGTGCCATCAGTGAGTCGAGGGCAGATACGCAGTATTTT.

The chain joins TRBV25-1 to TRBJ2-2, with 8 nucleotides matching TRBD1. This CDR3 is 18 amino acids long. The V and J ends lost 6 bases and 3 bases, in that order; junction bases with no gene match: 15. Germline V gene sequence: CDR1 MGHDK, CDR2 SYGVNS. The chain's CDR3 is CASSRDRSQVRYTGELFF. DNA for the CDR3: TGTGCCAGCAGCAGGGACAGGTCCCAGGTTCGATACACCGGGGAGCTGTTTTTT.